This T cell receptor (beta chain) is drawn from a study of T cells in localized non-small cell lung cancer (dated by TCRdb to the early 2020s). Background for the entire study: The study examined T cell repertoires in under 300 patients with early-stage NSCLC and compared tumors with uninvolved tumor-adjacent lungs. All 220 or so NSCLC patients in the cohort were treatment-naive and had localized lung tumors that were resected. Of the NSCLC patients, approximately 130 were male and about a hundred were female, and the mean age was approximately 66 years. On the study overall, not on this receptor specifically: Uninvolved tumor-adjacent lung showed the highest T cell clonality, higher than tumor, which suggests more focused antigenic responses in the uninvolved tumor-adjacent lung. Because multi-region tumor sequencing was not performed, intratumor heterogeneity could not be ruled out. Because the study design was exploratory, TCR variables were selected using unadjusted p-values without false-discovery rate correction. Higher blood T cell density associated with longer overall survival, while higher adjacent-lung clonality associated with shorter survival. A median of about 50 of the top 100 tumor clones turned up in the paired uninvolved adjacent lung, and 25 to 35 of those clones also ranked among the top 100 of that same adjacent lung.

TCR beta CDR3 regions were sequenced from DNA using the immunoSEQ Assay. As for the original processing: To compute T cell density, TCR beta template counts were normalized to usable DNA, which was estimated by amplifying housekeeping genes. Richness was estimated with the preseqR package, extrapolating to 400,000 templates for PBMC samples and 120,000 templates for tissue samples. Clonality was taken to be one minus Pielou's evenness. Tissue-enriched TCRs were identified through differential abundance testing performed on productive amino-acid clonotypes, with a minimum total count of 5 and an alpha of 0.1. The Jaccard Index and the Morisita Overlap Index were used to measure repertoire overlap between compartments. TCR beta CDR3s were clustered by GLIPH together with public tetramer-defined viral CDR3s, and at least three viral sequences plus V-gene enrichment were required for viral motifs. TCRdb retrieved this table from immuneACCESS and kept in-frame rearrangements only. Not all clones are present; in checked studies, unresolved V genes account for under half, and no reason is known for the remainder. The V and J calls and clone size were taken over from that table, and D and trimming were inferred from the DNA. This sample holds tens of thousands of clones; 87% were observed only once. Of the sample, around a sixth is held by the ten largest clones.

Concerning this clone: This clone's antigen is unknown. There are no base qualities to consult, and no much larger clone falls within one base.

At diagnosis, tumor, uninvolved tumor-adjacent lung and peripheral blood were collected and then preserved as a mix of FFPE and fresh-frozen material. Blood samples were analyzed as peripheral blood mononuclear cells for TCR repertoire profiling. Trimming removed 5 bases from V and 7 bases from J; the gene matches leave 8 bases unexplained. The CDR3 runs 15 residues from the cysteine to the phenylalanine. The read is trimmed to its CDR3 DNA, 45 bases read in frame from base 1. The germline V gene supplies CDR1 MNHEY and CDR2 SVGAGI. Here the sequenced sample was peripheral blood mononuclear cells, taken before any cancer treatment. The chain is made from TRBV6-5 and TRBJ1-2; 12 bases in the junction line up with TRBD1. The TCR sequence derives from a man aged 40 to 70 with stage III lung adenocarcinoma. CDR3 region: CASSLQGQGAGGYTF. The nucleotides are TGTGCCAGCAGTCTACAGGGACAGGGGGCCGGTGGCTACACCTTC.